This TCR beta chain was recorded in a study of blood T cells in healthy people across ages. Study-level points and caveats: Percentage of naive T cells showed a strong correlation with TCR beta diversity.

Next came a second PCR, run for about 7 to 12 cycles, which used a sample-barcoded 5' primer along with a J-beta primer mix. TCRdb processed the 5' RACE reads anew with MiXCR; each CDR3 protein has one entry. The sample carries around 990,000 distinct CDR3 sequences, about two fifths recorded once. V dropped 5 bases and J dropped 7; count of bases not matched to a gene: 6. The CDR3 is 14 residues long. A remark on this clonotype: Antigen specificity is unknown.

The gene calls are TRBV12-3 or TRBV12-4 and TRBJ2-2; 8 nucleotides match TRBD1. Material for sequencing was blood. This TCR came from a man between 18 and 35 years old in good health. The CDR3 nucleotides read TGTGCCAGCAGTACGGACAGGGATATCGGGGAGCTGTTTTTT. Translating gives CASSTDRDIGELFF.